This TCR beta chain came from a study of CD8 T cell repertoires and HIV-1 epitope variants. The method was immunoSEQ multiplex PCR; TCRdb's version includes in-frame clones alone and lacks a portion of them. Here the sample spans about 5,300 clones, about 65% being singletons. This clone was picked up one time. Its target is unknown. The material sequenced was cultured CD8+ T cells derived from PBMCs. This TCR came from a male donor with HIV.

The DNA of the CDR3 is TGTGCCAGCAGTTTTCGGACTAGCGGGGCAGAGACCCAGTACTTC. Translating it yields CASSFRTSGAETQYF. The chain has TRBV28 and TRBJ2-5; 12 nucleotides align to TRBD2. The germline CDR1 and CDR2 sequences are MDHEN and SYDVKM. The J segment lost 4 bases and the V segment lost 3 bases, leaving 3 bases of the junction unmatched. The CDR3 has 15 amino acids.